This T cell receptor beta chain stems from a study of shared clonotypes between healthy human individuals. The CDR3 contains 16 residues. The germline V gene encodes CDR1 SNHLY and CDR2 FYNNEI. J lost 4 bases, V lost 1 base, and 9 bases had no gene match. For each subset, genomic DNA was distributed in equal portions over several immunoSEQ plates. Produced via immunoSEQ multiplex PCR; TCRdb's table is partial and in-frame only. The sample lists about 510,000 clones, 79% occurring once. Healthy HIV-negative adults without recent acute infections or vaccinations served as donors. All of the donors resided in Nashville, Tennessee, and each was a Caucasian adult.

The TCR sequence derives from a woman between 35 and 50 years old in good health. Some clones in this sample may be carry-over from other donors' samples. The sequenced material came from PBMCs. The chain couples TRBV2 to TRBJ1-2; 7 bases fit TRBD1. Written as DNA, the CDR3 is TGTGCCAGCAGTGAAGATGCAGGGGGAACATTCTATGGCTACACCTTC. This encodes CASSEDAGGTFYGYTF.